The source of this T cell receptor beta chain is a study of blood T cell repertoires in COVID-19. Source study methods: Estimation of nucleated cell counts relied on the amplification of reference gene primers. The protocol was immunoSEQ multiplex PCR, while the TCRdb copy is restricted to in-frame clones and leaves out a portion. V and J calls and clone size are those listed in that table; D and trimming were worked out from the DNA. Of around 160,000 clones listed, roughly 80% were seen once; the top ten hold over 11%. The sequence was obtained from a woman older than 75 with acute or convalescent COVID-19. Sequencing input: peripheral blood.

As DNA, the CDR3 is TGTGCCAGCTCACCAGAACAGGGGGCGAGGAACACCATATATTTT. Its translation: CASSPEQGARNTIYF. The rearrangement uses TRBV18 and TRBJ1-3; 9 nucleotides align to TRBD1. V lost 2 bases, J lost 7 bases, and 6 bases stayed unmatched. CDR3 length: 15 residues. Germline CDR1 KGHSH, CDR2 LQKENI.